Included here is one T cell receptor (beta chain) sequence, with context. Its antigen is unknown. No per-base quality is available; no much larger clone lies one base away. V trim: 6 bases; J trim: 9 bases; unmatched bases: 5. The CDR3 spans 13 residues, from the cysteine through the phenylalanine. Kept here is only the CDR3 DNA, which spans 39 bases and is read in frame from base 1. The germline V gene specifies MNHEY as CDR1 and SVGAGI as CDR2. This specimen comes from a study of cytomegalovirus exposure and HLA in healthy donors (TCRdb year 2017). With regard to the full study: An earlier analysis of some 600 of the donors reported under 300 Gb of sequence data and roughly 120 million unique TCR beta sequences obtained from about 170 million T cells. About 300 gigabases of sequencing data and 75 million to 85 million unique TCR sequences made up an early release that covered fewer than 650 HLA-typed donors. The genetic ancestry cluster associated with self-reported Caucasian donors included about four fifths of the roughly 400 genotyped donors. The study aimed to test whether cataloging public T cell receptors could reveal signatures of past pathogen exposure. The T cell repertoires of 666 subjects were profiled by immunosequencing and related to cytomegalovirus serostatus. Besides the first cohort of more than 650 subjects, a separate validation cohort made up of over 95 different subjects was used. The study combined high-throughput TCR immunosequencing, statistical association of individual TCRs with disease status, and machine learning to predict cytomegalovirus infection status. A later analysis re-examined previously published TCR beta repertoires from roughly 650 donors and added high-resolution HLA genotyping to investigate patterns of TCR occurrence. Rather than drawing on any new phenotypic data, the later analysis identified candidate immune exposures from TCR beta sequences and the way those sequences occurred across donors. In an earlier analysis of 500 to 650 of the donors, high-throughput TCR beta sequencing was used to judge whether each TCR beta V gene segment behaved as functional or pseudogenic. Alongside the repertoire data, information on donor age, sex, ethnicity and CMV serostatus was compiled. A later genetic analysis used genome-wide SNP genotypes for about three fifths of the 666 donors, treating that subset as a discovery cohort. All discovery cohort repertoires had been generated using a single sequencing platform. Class I and class II HLA loci were covered by the typing at four-digit resolution. Typing coverage varied by locus: roughly 620-640 donors for A, B, C, DRB1 and DQB1; more than 500 for DQA1; 606 for DPA1; approximately 490 for DPB1. About five DR-DQ haplotypes were handled as single units for association and clustering because linkage in the cohort was strong. Among roughly 400 genotyped donors of the cohort, an average of about 240,000 unique TCR beta nucleotide sequences were sequenced per donor, 15% to 20% of them non-productive.

On the study overall, not on this receptor specifically: A further reported finding was that TCR beta sequences accurately predicted the HLA-A and HLA-B alleles for most subjects in the first cohort. Most TCR sequences were seen in very few donors, while some public TCRs were found in many individuals. In an earlier analysis of a few hundred of the donors, most TCR beta V segments were observed in productive rearrangements about 87% or about 30% of the time, broadly matching IMGT annotations. Roughly uniform sequencing depth across donors was assumed in presence/absence analyses, although this assumption may not hold. Compared with the roughly 700-donor mean, donors in an Asian-associated ancestry cluster had fewer N-insertions in productive TCRs, according to a later genetic analysis. In the study, 164 TCR beta chains were listed as associated with cytomegalovirus. A later analysis associated roughly 17,000 TCR beta sequences with specific HLA alleles at a false discovery rate of 0.05. The sequencing pipeline was judged likely to have produced a cluster of highly shared sequence variants as a technical artifact. The only immune exposure information available for the cohort was CMV serostatus. When HLA alleles, especially DR and DQ, strongly co-occurred, TCR associations were difficult to assign to individual alleles. This cohort had only TCR beta chains sequenced, and the lack of alpha or paired-chain data limited which features could be detected. In vitro tests confirmed that a few of the cytomegalovirus-associated TCR beta chains recognize cytomegalovirus antigens. In both the original and validation cohorts, the classifier was reported to diagnose cytomegalovirus status with high specificity and sensitivity. In a later genetic analysis, a missense DCLRE1C variant was associated with V-gene and J-gene trimming of TCR beta chains, and the association was replicated in an independent cohort. In a later analysis, several top co-occurrence clusters were reported to appear linked to parvovirus B19, influenza, CMV and Epstein-Barr virus. In a later analysis, the rate of TCR association differed among HLA loci, with DRB1 alleles having the most associated TCRs and HLA-C alleles having the fewest. Because counts were too low, seventeen rarely observed V segments, including chromosome 9 orphons, were left out of the earlier analysis of several hundred of the donors. The authors suggested that the approach could potentially be generalized to other disease states and immunological phenotypes. HLA typing was unavailable for some donors at each locus, so association tests used only the typed subset. Correlated functional status among segregating V segments might be attributable to linkage disequilibrium, but an unknown experimental factor could not be ruled out. Compared with equally common non-associated chains, HLA-associated TCR beta chains in a later analysis were more clonally expanded and had lower generation probabilities. Some IMGT-functional V segments, including TRBV6-2 and TRBV6-3, could not be told apart with the 87-base-pair reads, so those segments were excluded. Most CMV-associated TCR beta chains appeared to be HLA-restricted in a later analysis, and the HLA associations seemed to be driven largely by CMV exposure.

The cohort comprised some 680 healthy bone marrow donors. Cohort members were all nominally healthy when sampled, although unrecorded immune exposures were likely present. The donor was CMV seropositive and was included in the group of 250 to 350 seropositive cohort members. Each donor provided a peripheral blood sample, and peripheral blood mononuclear cells were used for TCR beta sequencing. Genomic DNA was extracted from the blood cell samples with the Qiagen DNeasy Blood Extraction Kit. The library was generated by the immunoSEQ multiplex PCR assay. For the multiplex PCR, a mixture combining 60 forward primers for TCR Vbeta segments and 13 reverse primers for TCR Jbeta segments was used. The CDR3 region of rearranged TCR beta genes was amplified from genomic DNA with a multiplex PCR assay. On the Illumina HiSeq System, the amplified TCR beta libraries were sequenced as 87-base-pair reads. On the authors' methods: A later analysis tallied around 82 million unique TCR beta chains across the 700 or so repertoires, and 10 million to 11 million of those chains were shared by two or more donors. To remove PCR and sequencing errors, raw reads were error-corrected and collapsed into unique sequences using a nearest-neighbor algorithm that merged closely related sequences. Alignment of CDR3 sequences to IMGT reference sequences was used to assign V, D and J gene segments. Each retained sequence needed at least a six-nucleotide match to both a V gene segment and a J gene segment. A rearrangement was called productive if the CDR3 had no stop codons and remained in frame with V and J, and every other rearrangement was called non-productive. Following IMGT convention, CDR3 was defined as the stretch from the second conserved V-encoded cysteine up to the conserved J-encoded phenylalanine. In an earlier analysis of 500 to 650 of the donors, sequences lacking an unambiguous match to a single V gene segment were excluded. An earlier analysis of under 750 of the donors called V segments functional above 56.7% productive rearrangements and segregating when the between-donor standard deviation exceeded 5%. A statistical classification framework was built to diagnose cytomegalovirus status from the catalog of TCR beta chain sequences. V and J gene assignment, in a later analysis, came from comparing TCR nucleotide sequences with IMGT/GENE-DB human TR gene sequences. Using the TCRdist pipeline, a later analysis assigned CDR3 sequences along with most-parsimonious VDJ recombination scenarios. In a later analysis, each TCR beta chain was defined by its CDR3 amino acid sequence together with its V-gene family, and reads lacking a unique V-gene family were excluded. In a later analysis, approximately 640 highly shared, low-generation-probability nucleotide sequences were removed to address suspected cross-contamination and a sequencing artifact. In a later analysis, a clonal expansion index for each public chain was calculated from normalized within-repertoire ranks of inferred template counts. Generation probabilities in a later analysis came from a VDJ recombination model fitted to out-of-frame rearrangements, and those results were checked against IGoR. Hypergeometric tests were used in a later analysis to score TCR-TCR, TCR-HLA and TCR-CMV co-occurrence, with a repertoire-size bias correction applied to the TCR pairs. In a later analysis, false discovery rates were estimated by permuting HLA or CMV assignments 20 times. In a later analysis, co-occurring TCRs were grouped using DBSCAN, with TCRdist sequence similarity added in when clustering inside HLA-allele-positive subsets. Co-occurrence clustering excluded repertoires with fewer than 30,000 or more than 120,000 public chains, plus five with anomalous nucleotide sharing. Not all clones reach the TCRdb copy of this immuneACCESS table, which keeps in-frame sequences only. Checked studies attribute under half of the gap to unresolved V genes and leave the rest unexplained. Clone size and V and J calls were adopted from that table, with D and trimming inferred from the DNA. This sample gives 100,000 or so clones in total; 70% of them show up just once. Roughly 11% of the sample lies in the top ten.

The rearrangement combines TRBV6-5 with TRBJ1-5, and TRBD1 aligns with 10 junction nucleotides. The source is a man aged 35-49 years in good health and CMV-seropositive. Source material: PBMCs. The DNA reads as follows: TGTGCCAGCAGGCGACAGGGGGCCTGGCCCCAGCATTTT. Translation gives CASRRQGAWPQHF.